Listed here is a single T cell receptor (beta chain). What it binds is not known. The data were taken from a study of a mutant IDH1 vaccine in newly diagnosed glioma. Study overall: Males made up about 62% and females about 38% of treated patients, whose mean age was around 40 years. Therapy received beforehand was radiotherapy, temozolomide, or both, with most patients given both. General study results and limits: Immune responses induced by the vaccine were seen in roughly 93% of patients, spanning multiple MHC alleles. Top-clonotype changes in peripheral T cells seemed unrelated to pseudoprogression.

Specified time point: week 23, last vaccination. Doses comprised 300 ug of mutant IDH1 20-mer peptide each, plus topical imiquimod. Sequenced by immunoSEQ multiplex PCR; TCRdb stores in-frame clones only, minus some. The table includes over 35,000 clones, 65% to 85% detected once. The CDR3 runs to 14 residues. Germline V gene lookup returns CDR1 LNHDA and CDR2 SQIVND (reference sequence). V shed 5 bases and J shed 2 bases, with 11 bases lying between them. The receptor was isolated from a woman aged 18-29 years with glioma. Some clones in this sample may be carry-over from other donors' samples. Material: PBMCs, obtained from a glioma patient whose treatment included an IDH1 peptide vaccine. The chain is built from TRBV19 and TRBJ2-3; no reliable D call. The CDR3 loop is CASSPRSNTDTQYF. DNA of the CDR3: TGTGCCAGTAGTCCCCGCTCCAACACAGATACGCAGTATTTT.